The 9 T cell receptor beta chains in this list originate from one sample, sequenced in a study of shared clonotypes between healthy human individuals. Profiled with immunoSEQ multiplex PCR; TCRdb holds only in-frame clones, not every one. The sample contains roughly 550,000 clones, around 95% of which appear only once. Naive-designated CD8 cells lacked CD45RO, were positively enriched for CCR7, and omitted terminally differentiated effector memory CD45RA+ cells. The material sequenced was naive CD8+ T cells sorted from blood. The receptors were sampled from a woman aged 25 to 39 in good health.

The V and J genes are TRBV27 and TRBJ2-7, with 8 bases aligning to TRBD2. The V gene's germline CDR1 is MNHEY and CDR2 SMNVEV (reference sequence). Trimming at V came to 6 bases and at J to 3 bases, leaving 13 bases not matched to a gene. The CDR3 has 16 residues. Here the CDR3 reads CASSPDQEREIYEQYF. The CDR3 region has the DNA TGTGCCAGCAGCCCCGATCAAGAGCGGGAGATCTACGAGCAGTACTTC.

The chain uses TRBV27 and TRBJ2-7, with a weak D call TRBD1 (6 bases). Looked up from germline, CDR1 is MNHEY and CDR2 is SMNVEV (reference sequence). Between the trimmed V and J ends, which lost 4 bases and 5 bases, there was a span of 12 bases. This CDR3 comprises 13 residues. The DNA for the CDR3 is TGTGCCAGCAGTTCACAGGGAGTAGACGAGCAGTACTTC. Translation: CASSSQGVDEQYF.

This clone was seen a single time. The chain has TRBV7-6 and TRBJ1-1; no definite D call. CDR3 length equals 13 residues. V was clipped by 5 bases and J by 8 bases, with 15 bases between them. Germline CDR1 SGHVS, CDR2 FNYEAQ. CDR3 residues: CASSTTWAAEAFF. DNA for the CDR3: TGTGCCAGCAGCACGACTTGGGCAGCCGAAGCTTTCTTT.

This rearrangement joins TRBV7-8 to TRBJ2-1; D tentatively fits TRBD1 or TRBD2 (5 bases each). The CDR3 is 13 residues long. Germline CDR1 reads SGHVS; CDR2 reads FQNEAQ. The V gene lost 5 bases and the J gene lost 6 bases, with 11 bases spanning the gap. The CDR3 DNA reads TGTGCCAGCAGCACCCGGGACGGCAATGAGCAGTTCTTC. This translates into CASSTRDGNEQFF.

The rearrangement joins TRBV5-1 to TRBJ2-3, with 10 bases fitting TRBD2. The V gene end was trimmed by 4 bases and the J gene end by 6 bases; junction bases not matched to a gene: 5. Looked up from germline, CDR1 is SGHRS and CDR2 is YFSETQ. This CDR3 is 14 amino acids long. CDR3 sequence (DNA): TGCGCCAGCAGCCTCTGGACTAGCGGCGATACGCAGTATTTT. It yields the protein CASSLWTSGDTQYF.

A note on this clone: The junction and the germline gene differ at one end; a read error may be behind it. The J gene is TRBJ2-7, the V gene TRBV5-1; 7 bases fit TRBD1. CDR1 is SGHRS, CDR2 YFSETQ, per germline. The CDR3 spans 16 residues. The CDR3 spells CASSPTIDRVSFEQYF. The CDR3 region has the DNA TGCGCCAGCAGCCCTACCATAGACAGGGTATCCTTCGAGCAGTACTTC.

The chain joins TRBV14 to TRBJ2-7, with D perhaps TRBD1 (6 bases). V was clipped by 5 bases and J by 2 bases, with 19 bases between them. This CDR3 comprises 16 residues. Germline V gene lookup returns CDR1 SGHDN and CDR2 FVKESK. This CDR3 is CASSSIKETGPYEQYF. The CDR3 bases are TGTGCCAGCAGCAGCATCAAGGAGACAGGTCCCTACGAGCAGTACTTC.

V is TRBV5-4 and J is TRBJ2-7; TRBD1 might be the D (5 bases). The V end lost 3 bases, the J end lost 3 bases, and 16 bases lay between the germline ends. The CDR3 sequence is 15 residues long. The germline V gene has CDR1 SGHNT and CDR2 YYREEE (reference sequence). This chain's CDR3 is CASSSRVGRVYEQYF. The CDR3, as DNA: TGTGCCAGCAGCTCCAGGGTGGGAAGGGTCTACGAGCAGTACTTC.

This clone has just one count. The CDR3 sequence is CASSYSLWSSLETQYF. DNA of the CDR3: TGTGCCAGCAGTTACTCGCTTTGGTCTAGCCTTGAGACCCAGTACTTC. The chain couples TRBV6-5 to TRBJ2-5; a weak D match, TRBD2 (5 bases). This CDR3 has 16 amino acids. Trimming took off 0 bases at V and 5 bases at J, with 16 bases between the two ends. Per the germline V gene, CDR1 is MNHEY and CDR2 is SVGAGI.